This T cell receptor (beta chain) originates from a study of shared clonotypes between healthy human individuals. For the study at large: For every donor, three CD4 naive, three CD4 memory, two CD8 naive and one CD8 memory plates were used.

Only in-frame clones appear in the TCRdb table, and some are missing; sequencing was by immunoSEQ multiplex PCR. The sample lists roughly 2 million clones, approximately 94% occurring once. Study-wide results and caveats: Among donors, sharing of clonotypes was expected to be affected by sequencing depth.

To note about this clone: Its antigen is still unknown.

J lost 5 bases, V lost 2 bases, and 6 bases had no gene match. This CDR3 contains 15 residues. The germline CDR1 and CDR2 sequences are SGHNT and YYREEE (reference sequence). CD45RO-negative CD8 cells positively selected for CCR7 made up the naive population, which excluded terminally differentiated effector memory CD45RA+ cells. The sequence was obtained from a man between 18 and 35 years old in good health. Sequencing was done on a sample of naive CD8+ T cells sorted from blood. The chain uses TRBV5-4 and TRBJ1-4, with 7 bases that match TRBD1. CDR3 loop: CASSLPGQMNEKLFF. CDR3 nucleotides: TGTGCCAGCAGCTTACCGGGACAGATGAATGAAAAACTGTTTTTT.